Below are 10 T cell receptor beta chains sequenced from a single sample in a study of blood T cell repertoires in COVID-19. Assay: immunoSEQ multiplex PCR; the TCRdb copy retains only in-frame clones and omits some. This table has about 270,000 clones, approximately 90% appearing once. Sequenced material: PBMCs or T cells enriched from blood (not recorded which). All receptors derive from a woman in her forties with acute COVID-19.

V gene TRBV20-1 combines with J gene TRBJ2-5, with D maybe TRBD1 (5 bases). V gave up 3 bases and J gave up 0 bases, with 17 bases separating them. The germline V gene has CDR1 DFQATT and CDR2 SNEGSKA (reference sequence). This CDR3 is built from 16 residues. CDR3 loop: CSASGAQAQYQETQYF. The CDR3 nucleotides read TGCAGTGCTAGTGGGGCACAGGCCCAGTACCAAGAGACCCAGTACTTC.

This clone has only one observation. V is TRBV6-5 and J is TRBJ1-1; D is possibly TRBD1 (5 bases). From germline, CDR1 is MNHEY and CDR2 SVGAGI. Trimming stripped 8 bases from V and 10 bases from J, with 20 bases between. The CDR3 totals 13 residues. CDR3 residues: CASRPRVGVGAFF. The DNA for the CDR3 is TGTGCCAGCCGTCCCAGGGTGGGCGTAGGAGCTTTCTTT.

The CDR3 DNA reads TGTGCCAGCAGCCGGGGCCCTACTAATGAAAAACTGTTTTTT. Its translation is CASSRGPTNEKLFF. This sequence joins TRBV3-1 (or the pseudogene TRBV3-2) and TRBJ1-4; D is possibly TRBD1 (5 bases). The V gene lost 4 bases and the J gene lost 2 bases, with 8 bases spanning the gap. The CDR3 sequence is 14 residues long. Germline CDR1 LGHDT, CDR2 YNNKEL (reference sequence).

A single count supports this clone. The V call is TRBV11-3, the J call TRBJ2-7; TRBD2 matches 8 bases. CDR1 is SGHNT and CDR2 is YENEEA in the germline V gene. CDR3 length equals 13 residues. V gave up 3 bases and J gave up 3 bases; unmatched junction bases: 1. CDR3: CASSFLAGYEQYF. CDR3 DNA sequence: TGTGCCAGCAGCTTCCTAGCGGGCTACGAGCAGTACTTC.

CDR3 protein: CASSPIAGGTDEQYF. Written as DNA, the CDR3 is TGTGCCAGCAGCCCTATAGCGGGAGGGACTGACGAGCAGTACTTC. J is TRBJ2-7 and V is TRBV11-1, with 11 bases that match TRBD2. The CDR3 totals 15 residues. From germline, CDR1 is SGHAT and CDR2 FQDESV (reference sequence). V trimming: 5 bases; J trimming: 5 bases; junction bases outside the gene matches: 8. The full variable domain, with the rest looked up from reference TRBV11-1 and TRBJ2-7, is EAEVAQSPRYKITEKSQAVAFWCDPISGHATLYWYRQILGQGPELLVQFQDESVVDDSQLPKDRFSAERLKGVDSTLKIQPAELGDSAMYLCASSPIAGGTDEQYFGPGTRLTVT.

The chain joins TRBV7-9 to TRBJ2-5; 7 nucleotides align to TRBD2. Trimming removed 4 bases from V and 7 bases from J; junction bases left unmatched: 15. The CDR3 has 16 residues. Germline loops: CDR1 SEHNR, CDR2 FQNEAQ (reference sequence). The CDR3 loop is CASSSRTGTIAGTQYF. CDR3 sequence (DNA): TGTGCCAGCAGCTCCCGGACCGGGACTATCGCGGGGACCCAGTACTTC.

The chain employs TRBV5-8 and TRBJ2-6, with D possibly TRBD1 on 5 matching bases. CDR1 SGHTS and CDR2 YDEGEE come from the germline V gene. This CDR3 is 16 amino acids long. Deletions cut 4 bases from V and 2 bases from J, with 13 bases between. DNA of the CDR3: TGTGCCAGCAGCCCCGTTTGGACACCTGGGGCCAACGTCCTGACTTTC. Encoded protein: CASSPVWTPGANVLTF.

This clone was found once. The CDR3 loop reads CASSQGESSGIYEQYF. The CDR3, as DNA: TGCGCCAGCAGCCAAGGGGAATCTAGCGGGATATACGAGCAGTACTTC. This chain connects TRBV4-3 to TRBJ2-7, with 9 nucleotides matching TRBD2. CDR3 length: 16 residues. Germline V CDR1 and CDR2: LGHNA, YSLEER. V lost 1 base, J lost 4 bases, and 8 bases stayed unmatched.

The chain combines TRBV3-1 (or the pseudogene TRBV3-2) with TRBJ1-5; the match to TRBD1 covers 8 bases. Per the germline V gene, CDR1 is LGHDT and CDR2 is YNNKEL (reference sequence). Losses at the gene ends were 1 base for V and 7 bases for J; bases not matched to a gene: 3. This CDR3 comprises 14 residues. CDR3 coding DNA: TGTGCCAGCAGCCAAGGGACAGGGCTGCAGCCCCAGCATTTT. As protein: CASSQGTGLQPQHF.

The rearrangement joins TRBV2 to TRBJ1-6; D may be TRBD1 (6 bases). Germline CDR1 SNHLY, CDR2 FYNNEI. The CDR3 totals 15 residues. Trimming pared 4 bases from V and 6 bases from J, leaving 13 bases between. The DNA for the CDR3 is TGTGCCAGCAGTGCCCGGGGAGGGGGTAATTCACCCCTCCACTTT. Protein product: CASSARGGGNSPLHF.